One T cell receptor (beta chain) is described in this entry. V lost 0 bases to trimming and J lost 1 base, with 7 bases between them. The germline gives CDR1 LGHNA, CDR2 YNFKEQ. The CDR3 is 15 residues long. Researchers took lesional scalp punch biopsies and peripheral blood from people who were alopecia areata patients. Once RNA had been extracted, it was reverse transcribed into cDNA to act as the sequencing template. Assay used: immunoSEQ multiplex PCR; TCRdb lists only in-frame clones, some missing. The sample has around 35,000 clones; roughly half are singletons. The data originate from a study of CD8+ T cells in alopecia areata.

Specimen: NKG2D-high CD8+ T cells sorted from blood. The V gene is TRBV4-2, the J gene TRBJ1-5; D gene uncertain. This TCR was sampled from a human donor with alopecia areata. Written as DNA, the CDR3 is TGTGCCAGCAGCCAAGAAAAGGAGAGCAATCAGCCCCAGCATTTT. This sequence encodes CASSQEKESNQPQHF.